These T cell receptor beta chains were read from a single sample in a study of CD8 T cells in ankylosing spondylitis. MiXCR, applied by TCRdb to the 5' RACE reads, yields one record per CDR3 protein. The sample holds 220,000 or so distinct CDR3 sequences, 15% to 20% seen once. Sequenced material: blood, either unsorted or a sorted T cell fraction (not recorded which). The receptors here all came from a male donor with ankylosing spondylitis. The CDR3 runs from the conserved cysteine through the conserved F or W. The order of the fields is J gene, CDR3 length, V gene, clone size, D gene, CDR3 protein, CDR3 DNA. The D gene is left open where the match is weak. Size is stated for part of the rows, as once, few or many counts, or as a class when the clone is expanded.

j_gene: TRBJ2-3
len: 17
v_gene: TRBV3-1
abundance: -
d_gene: TRBD2
CDR3aa: CASSHTTSGAIRDTQYF
CDR3nt: TGTGCCAGCAGCCACACTACTAGCGGGGCGATACGGGATACGCAGTATTTT

j_gene: TRBJ2-1
len: 20
v_gene: TRBV5-1
abundance: -
d_gene: -
CDR3aa: CASSLVIFGKSGYSYNEQFF
CDR3nt: TGCGCCAGCAGCTTGGTCATTTTCGGCAAGAGCGGATACTCCTACAATGAGCAGTTCTTC

j_gene: TRBJ2-1
len: 16
v_gene: TRBV20-1
abundance: -
d_gene: TRBD2
CDR3aa: CSASSLALSSYNEQFF
CDR3nt: TGCAGTGCTAGCTCACTAGCGCTTAGCTCCTACAATGAGCAGTTCTTC

j_gene: TRBJ2-2
len: 17
v_gene: TRBV6-1
abundance: few
d_gene: TRBD2
CDR3aa: CASSEVPGGGETGELFF
CDR3nt: TGTGCCAGCAGTGAAGTGCCTGGGGGAGGGGAAACCGGGGAGCTGTTTTTT

j_gene: TRBJ2-2
len: 17
v_gene: TRBV2
abundance: few
d_gene: TRBD2
CDR3aa: CASSDPAGGRYTGELFF
CDR3nt: TGTGCCAGCAGTGACCCAGCGGGAGGGCGATACACCGGGGAGCTGTTTTTT

j_gene: TRBJ1-1
len: 14
v_gene: TRBV5-4
abundance: many
d_gene: TRBD1
CDR3aa: CASSLDRENTEAFF
CDR3nt: TGTGCCAGCAGCTTAGACAGGGAGAACACTGAAGCTTTCTTT

j_gene: TRBJ2-3
len: 13
v_gene: TRBV10-2
abundance: -
d_gene: -
CDR3aa: CASSDRLADTQYF
CDR3nt: TGCGCCAGCAGTGATCGACTAGCAGATACGCAGTATTTT

j_gene: TRBJ1-1
len: 14
v_gene: TRBV12-3/TRBV12-4
abundance: -
d_gene: -
CDR3aa: CASSLYEVNTEAFF
CDR3nt: TGTGCCAGCAGTTTATACGAGGTCAACACTGAAGCTTTCTTT

j_gene: TRBJ1-1
len: 14
v_gene: TRBV11-2
abundance: -
d_gene: -
CDR3aa: CASSQQLGNTEAFF
CDR3nt: TGTGCCAGCAGTCAGCAGTTGGGGAACACTGAAGCTTTCTTT

j_gene: TRBJ2-7
len: 15
v_gene: TRBV9
abundance: many
d_gene: TRBD2
CDR3aa: CASSVGEREGYEQYF
CDR3nt: TGTGCCAGCAGCGTAGGGGAGCGGGAAGGGTACGAGCAGTACTTC

j_gene: TRBJ2-2
len: 16
v_gene: TRBV6-5
abundance: -
d_gene: -
CDR3aa: CASSYSLARNTGELFF
CDR3nt: TGTGCCAGCAGTTACTCGCTAGCGAGGAACACCGGGGAGCTGTTTTTT

j_gene: TRBJ2-1
len: 15
v_gene: TRBV5-1
abundance: few
d_gene: TRBD1
CDR3aa: CASSPDRGRLNEQFF
CDR3nt: TGCGCCAGCAGCCCGGACAGGGGGCGACTCAATGAGCAGTTCTTC

j_gene: TRBJ2-2
len: 12
v_gene: TRBV10-3
abundance: -
d_gene: -
CDR3aa: CAISGRTGELFF
CDR3nt: TGTGCCATCAGCGGACGCACCGGGGAGCTGTTTTTT

j_gene: TRBJ2-1
len: 17
v_gene: TRBV9
abundance: few
d_gene: TRBD2
CDR3aa: CASSEHILAGGFNEQFF
CDR3nt: TGTGCCAGCAGCGAGCACATCCTAGCGGGAGGATTCAATGAGCAGTTCTTC

j_gene: TRBJ2-7
len: 15
v_gene: TRBV6-2/TRBV6-3
abundance: few
d_gene: TRBD2
CDR3aa: CASSYGGSRAYEQYF
CDR3nt: TGTGCCAGCAGTTACGGCGGGAGTAGAGCCTACGAGCAGTACTTC

j_gene: TRBJ2-5
len: 15
v_gene: TRBV10-3
abundance: few
d_gene: TRBD2
CDR3aa: CAISEILAGGETQYF
CDR3nt: TGTGCCATCAGTGAGATACTAGCGGGAGGGGAGACCCAGTACTTC

j_gene: TRBJ2-1
len: 13
v_gene: TRBV12-3/TRBV12-4
abundance: many
d_gene: -
CDR3aa: CASSIQGYNEQFF
CDR3nt: TGTGCCAGCAGTATACAGGGATACAATGAGCAGTTCTTC

j_gene: TRBJ2-7
len: 13
v_gene: TRBV19
abundance: few
d_gene: -
CDR3aa: CASRLGPGYEQYF
CDR3nt: TGTGCCAGTAGACTCGGACCAGGCTACGAGCAGTACTTC

j_gene: TRBJ2-1
len: 14
v_gene: TRBV11-2
abundance: -
d_gene: TRBD2
CDR3aa: CASSGLAGYNEQFF
CDR3nt: TGTGCCAGCTCTGGACTAGCGGGGTACAATGAGCAGTTCTTC

j_gene: TRBJ2-2
len: 15
v_gene: TRBV12-3/TRBV12-4
abundance: few
d_gene: TRBD1
CDR3aa: CASNEGADNTGELFF
CDR3nt: TGTGCCAGCAACGAGGGGGCCGATAACACCGGGGAGCTGTTTTTT

j_gene: TRBJ2-3
len: 16
v_gene: TRBV12-5
abundance: few
d_gene: TRBD2
CDR3aa: CASGFLAGGTGDTQYF
CDR3nt: TGTGCTAGTGGTTTTCTAGCGGGAGGGACCGGAGATACGCAGTATTTT

j_gene: TRBJ2-1
len: 10
v_gene: TRBV29-1
abundance: many
d_gene: -
CDR3aa: CSVIKTSAFF
CDR3nt: TGCAGCGTTATAAAGACTAGTGCGTTCTTC

j_gene: TRBJ2-3
len: 14
v_gene: TRBV10-3
abundance: few
d_gene: TRBD1
CDR3aa: CAISATGTTDTQYF
CDR3nt: TGTGCCATCAGTGCGACAGGGACCACAGATACGCAGTATTTT

j_gene: TRBJ2-1
len: 16
v_gene: TRBV12-3/TRBV12-4
abundance: many
d_gene: TRBD2
CDR3aa: CASRPTLAGVKNEQFF
CDR3nt: TGTGCCAGCAGGCCGACACTAGCGGGAGTTAAGAATGAGCAGTTCTTC

j_gene: TRBJ2-1
len: 16
v_gene: TRBV20-1
abundance: -
d_gene: TRBD2
CDR3aa: CSARPRGGGSYNEQFF
CDR3nt: TGCAGTGCTAGACCTCGCGGGGGGGGGTCCTACAATGAGCAGTTCTTC

j_gene: TRBJ2-7
len: 16
v_gene: TRBV4-2
abundance: -
d_gene: TRBD2
CDR3aa: CASSQYGTSGTYEQYF
CDR3nt: TGTGCCAGCAGCCAATACGGGACTAGCGGCACCTACGAGCAGTACTTC

j_gene: TRBJ2-2
len: 16
v_gene: TRBV6-1
abundance: -
d_gene: -
CDR3aa: CASSQVGAVFTGELFF
CDR3nt: TGTGCCAGCAGTCAGGTCGGGGCGGTTTTCACCGGGGAGCTGTTTTTT

j_gene: TRBJ1-2
len: 13
v_gene: TRBV7-9
abundance: -
d_gene: -
CDR3aa: CASSSEAAYGYTF
CDR3nt: TGTGCCAGCAGCTCAGAGGCCGCCTATGGCTACACCTTC

j_gene: TRBJ1-6
len: 17
v_gene: TRBV7-9
abundance: few
d_gene: -
CDR3aa: CASSLWEGSSYNSPLHF
CDR3nt: TGTGCCAGCAGCTTATGGGAGGGGAGCTCCTATAATTCACCCCTCCACTTT

j_gene: TRBJ2-5
len: 17
v_gene: TRBV20-1
abundance: few
d_gene: TRBD2
CDR3aa: CSARLELAGGPYETQYF
CDR3nt: TGCAGTGCTAGACTAGAACTAGCGGGAGGGCCGTACGAGACCCAGTACTTC

j_gene: TRBJ2-7
len: 13
v_gene: TRBV6-5
abundance: few
d_gene: -
CDR3aa: CASSYALWYEQYF
CDR3nt: TGTGCCAGCAGTTACGCATTGTGGTACGAGCAGTACTTC

j_gene: TRBJ2-6
len: 16
v_gene: TRBV28
abundance: -
d_gene: -
CDR3aa: CASNNMDGSGANVLTF
CDR3nt: TGTGCCAGCAACAACATGGACGGCTCTGGGGCCAACGTCCTGACTTTC

j_gene: TRBJ2-1
len: 17
v_gene: TRBV28
abundance: -
d_gene: TRBD1
CDR3aa: CASRVDAGTGSYNEQFF
CDR3nt: TGTGCCAGCAGGGTGGACGCCGGGACAGGGTCCTACAATGAGCAGTTCTTC

j_gene: TRBJ2-7
len: 13
v_gene: TRBV7-9
abundance: -
d_gene: TRBD2
CDR3aa: CASSSGTSFEQYF
CDR3nt: TGTGCCAGCAGCTCCGGGACTAGTTTTGAGCAGTACTTC

j_gene: TRBJ2-3
len: 16
v_gene: TRBV11-2
abundance: -
d_gene: TRBD2
CDR3aa: CASSLGSGSPTDTQYF
CDR3nt: TGTGCCAGCAGCTTGGGTAGCGGGAGCCCCACAGATACGCAGTATTTT

j_gene: TRBJ2-3
len: 13
v_gene: TRBV7-6
abundance: many
d_gene: -
CDR3aa: CASSLEPTDTQYF
CDR3nt: TGTGCCAGCAGCTTAGAGCCCACAGATACGCAGTATTTT

j_gene: TRBJ2-7
len: 14
v_gene: TRBV6-2/TRBV6-3
abundance: few
d_gene: TRBD2
CDR3aa: CASSYGGTIYEQYF
CDR3nt: TGTGCCAGCAGTTACGGGGGGACTATCTACGAGCAGTACTTC

j_gene: TRBJ1-1
len: 14
v_gene: TRBV12-3/TRBV12-4
abundance: -
d_gene: -
CDR3aa: CASSLSTLTGEAFF
CDR3nt: TGTGCCAGCAGTTTAAGTACCCTCACCGGCGAAGCTTTCTTT

j_gene: TRBJ2-2
len: 14
v_gene: TRBV20-1
abundance: -
d_gene: TRBD1
CDR3aa: CSAKGTEGTGELFF
CDR3nt: TGCAGTGCTAAAGGGACAGAGGGAACCGGGGAGCTGTTTTTT

j_gene: TRBJ2-7
len: 15
v_gene: TRBV5-1
abundance: few
d_gene: -
CDR3aa: CASSLGQDNSYEQYF
CDR3nt: TGCGCCAGCAGCCTGGGACAAGACAATTCCTACGAGCAGTACTTC

j_gene: TRBJ1-5
len: 14
v_gene: TRBV29-1
abundance: many
d_gene: -
CDR3aa: CSVEKGLRGQPQHF
CDR3nt: TGCAGCGTTGAAAAGGGGTTGCGCGGTCAGCCCCAGCATTTT

j_gene: TRBJ1-1
len: 15
v_gene: TRBV7-9
abundance: -
d_gene: -
CDR3aa: CASSSPRSMNTEAFF
CDR3nt: TGTGCCAGCAGCTCCCCTAGAAGCATGAACACTGAAGCTTTCTTT

j_gene: TRBJ2-5
len: 14
v_gene: TRBV13
abundance: few
d_gene: -
CDR3aa: CASSNGPRRETQYF
CDR3nt: TGTGCCAGCAGCAACGGACCCCGGCGGGAGACCCAGTACTTC

j_gene: TRBJ1-4
len: 15
v_gene: TRBV6-1
abundance: few
d_gene: -
CDR3aa: CASSPRLSGWEKLFF
CDR3nt: TGTGCCAGCAGCCCCAGACTCTCGGGTTGGGAAAAACTGTTTTTT

j_gene: TRBJ2-2
len: 15
v_gene: TRBV5-1
abundance: few
d_gene: TRBD1
CDR3aa: CASSWTGVGSGELFF
CDR3nt: TGCGCCAGCAGCTGGACAGGGGTAGGGTCCGGGGAGCTGTTTTTT

j_gene: TRBJ2-5
len: 14
v_gene: TRBV12-3/TRBV12-4
abundance: -
d_gene: -
CDR3aa: CASSLEAGGETQYF
CDR3nt: TGTGCCAGCAGTTTAGAGGCAGGAGGAGAGACCCAGTACTTC

j_gene: TRBJ2-5
len: 13
v_gene: TRBV12-3/TRBV12-4
abundance: many
d_gene: -
CDR3aa: CASRDRPRETQYF
CDR3nt: TGTGCCAGCAGGGACCGGCCTCGGGAGACCCAGTACTTC

j_gene: TRBJ2-3
len: 14
v_gene: TRBV29-1
abundance: -
d_gene: -
CDR3aa: CSVTRGREQDTQYF
CDR3nt: TGCAGCGTCACCCGCGGGCGGGAACAAGATACGCAGTATTTT

j_gene: TRBJ1-5
len: 14
v_gene: TRBV5-1
abundance: many
d_gene: -
CDR3aa: CASSLGGGNQPQHF
CDR3nt: TGCGCCAGCAGCTTGGGGGGGGGCAATCAGCCCCAGCATTTT

j_gene: TRBJ2-1
len: 17
v_gene: TRBV7-6
abundance: few
d_gene: TRBD2
CDR3aa: CASSFAPAGGPYNEQFF
CDR3nt: TGTGCCAGCAGCTTCGCGCCAGCGGGAGGGCCATACAATGAGCAGTTCTTC

j_gene: TRBJ2-1
len: 14
v_gene: TRBV20-1
abundance: -
d_gene: TRBD2
CDR3aa: CSARLAEHYNEQFF
CDR3nt: TGCAGTGCTAGACTAGCGGAGCACTACAATGAGCAGTTCTTC

j_gene: TRBJ2-7
len: 12
v_gene: TRBV10-3
abundance: many
d_gene: -
CDR3aa: CAISDSGNEQYF
CDR3nt: TGTGCCATCAGTGATTCAGGGAACGAGCAGTACTTC

j_gene: TRBJ1-5
len: 13
v_gene: TRBV10-3
abundance: few
d_gene: -
CDR3aa: CAISVGGNQPQHF
CDR3nt: TGTGCCATCAGTGTGGGGGGGAATCAGCCCCAGCATTTT

j_gene: TRBJ1-2
len: 18
v_gene: TRBV21-1
abundance: -
d_gene: -
CDR3aa: CASVPTKKTTGDWYGYTF
CDR3nt: TGTGCCAGCGTCCCAACAAAAAAGACGACAGGGGATTGGTATGGCTACACCTTC

j_gene: TRBJ2-7
len: 14
v_gene: TRBV12-3/TRBV12-4
abundance: few
d_gene: -
CDR3aa: CASSGRDMSYEQYF
CDR3nt: TGTGCCAGCAGTGGCCGGGACATGTCCTACGAGCAGTACTTC

j_gene: TRBJ1-1
len: 12
v_gene: TRBV29-1
abundance: many
d_gene: -
CDR3aa: CSVMETNTEAFF
CDR3nt: TGCAGCGTTATGGAGACGAACACTGAAGCTTTCTTT

j_gene: TRBJ2-7
len: 16
v_gene: TRBV27
abundance: -
d_gene: -
CDR3aa: CASSLLQESGPYEQYF
CDR3nt: TGTGCCAGCAGTTTATTGCAGGAGTCCGGACCCTACGAGCAGTACTTC

j_gene: TRBJ2-1
len: 16
v_gene: TRBV7-3
abundance: -
d_gene: -
CDR3aa: CASSLFPGSSYNEQFF
CDR3nt: TGTGCCAGCAGCTTATTCCCGGGGAGCTCCTACAATGAGCAGTTCTTC

j_gene: TRBJ2-1
len: 15
v_gene: TRBV3-1
abundance: many
d_gene: TRBD1
CDR3aa: CASSRRDRVYNEQFF
CDR3nt: TGTGCCAGCAGCCGCCGGGACAGAGTATACAATGAGCAGTTCTTC